This T cell receptor (beta chain) was retrieved from a study of blood T cell repertoires in COVID-19. Across the whole study: PBMCs, B-cell-depleted T cells, or T cells provided the cDNA or gDNA that made up the material.

In the study's own analysis: Cell counts per sample came from amplifying reference gene primers. Here immunoSEQ multiplex PCR was the method, and the copy in TCRdb shows in-frame clones only, minus some. That table gives V, J and clone size, and the DNA gave D and trimming. Of fewer than 200,000 clones listed, approximately 87% are singletons. CDR3 length equals 14 residues. Between the trimmed V and J ends, which lost 7 bases and 8 bases, there was a span of 20 bases. Germline CDR1 and CDR2: LNHDA and SQIVND (reference sequence). Sequencing was carried out using peripheral blood. J is TRBJ1-2 and V is TRBV19, with a possible D match to TRBD1 (6 bases). This sequence was found in a woman between 18 and 29 years old who had recovered from COVID-19. CDR3 nucleotides: TGTGCCAGTATCGCCGAGGGGGATGGATGGGGCTACACCTTC. Protein: CASIAEGDGWGYTF.